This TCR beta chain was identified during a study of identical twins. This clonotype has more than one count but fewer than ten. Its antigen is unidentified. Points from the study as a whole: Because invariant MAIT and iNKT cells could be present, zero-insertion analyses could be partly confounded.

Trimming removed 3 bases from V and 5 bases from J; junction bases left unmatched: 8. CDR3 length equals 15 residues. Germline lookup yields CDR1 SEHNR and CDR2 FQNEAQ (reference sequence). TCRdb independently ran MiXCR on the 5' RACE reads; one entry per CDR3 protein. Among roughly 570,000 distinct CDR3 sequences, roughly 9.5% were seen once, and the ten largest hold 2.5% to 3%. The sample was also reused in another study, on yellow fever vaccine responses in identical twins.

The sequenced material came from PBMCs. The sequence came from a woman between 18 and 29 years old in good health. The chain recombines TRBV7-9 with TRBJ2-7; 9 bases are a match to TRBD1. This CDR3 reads CASSFYGTGRDEQYF. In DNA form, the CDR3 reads TGTGCCAGCAGCTTCTACGGGACAGGGCGCGACGAGCAGTACTTC. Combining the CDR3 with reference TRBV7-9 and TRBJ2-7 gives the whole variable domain DTGVSQNPRHKITKRGQNVTFRCDPISEHNRLYWYRQTLGQGPEFLTYFQNEAQLEKSRLLSDRFSAERPKGSFSTLEIQRTEQGDSAMYLCASSFYGTGRDEQYFGPGTRLTVT.